This entry describes one TCR beta chain. The antigen is unknown. The study excluded patients with uncontrolled infection, other autoimmune disease, pregnancy or lactation. Amplified TCR beta CDR3 regions derived from RNA transcripts. An initial round of RT-PCR targeting the TCR CDR3 relied on the HTBI primer set. In TCRdb, the multiplex PCR reads were re-called with MiXCR into one record per CDR3 protein. Of roughly 740,000 distinct CDR3 sequences in the sample, about a sixth were seen once. The data were taken from a study of T cells in Graves' hyperthyroidism and ophthalmopathy. Overall study findings and caveats: Blood held most thyroid clonotypes expanded above 0.001 frequency. Ophthalmopathy and stable hyperthyroidism were separated by a 13 V-J model. The model foresaw ophthalmopathy a median around 6.8 months prior to onset.

V dropped 7 bases and J dropped 3; count of bases not matched to a gene: 5. The length of the CDR3 is 13 residues. Germline loops: CDR1 LNHDA, CDR2 SQIVND (reference sequence). Material: blood. This TCR came from a man between 18 and 35 years old with Graves' hyperthyroidism. V and J are TRBV19 and TRBJ1-2, with 7 bases that match TRBD1. The CDR3: CASKSGTDYGYTF. In DNA, the CDR3 is TGTGCCAGTAAGAGCGGGACAGACTATGGCTACACCTTC.